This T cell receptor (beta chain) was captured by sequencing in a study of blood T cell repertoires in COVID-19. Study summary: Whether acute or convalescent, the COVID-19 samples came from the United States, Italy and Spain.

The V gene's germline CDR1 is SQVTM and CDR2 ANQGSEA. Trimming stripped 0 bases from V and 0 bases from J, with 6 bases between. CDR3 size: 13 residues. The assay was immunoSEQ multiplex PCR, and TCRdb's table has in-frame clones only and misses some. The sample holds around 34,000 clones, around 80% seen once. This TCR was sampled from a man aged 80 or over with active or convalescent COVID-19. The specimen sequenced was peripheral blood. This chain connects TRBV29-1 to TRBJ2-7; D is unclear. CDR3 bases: TGCAGCGTTGAAGACTCTAACTCCTACGAGCAGTACTTC. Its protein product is CSVEDSNSYEQYF.